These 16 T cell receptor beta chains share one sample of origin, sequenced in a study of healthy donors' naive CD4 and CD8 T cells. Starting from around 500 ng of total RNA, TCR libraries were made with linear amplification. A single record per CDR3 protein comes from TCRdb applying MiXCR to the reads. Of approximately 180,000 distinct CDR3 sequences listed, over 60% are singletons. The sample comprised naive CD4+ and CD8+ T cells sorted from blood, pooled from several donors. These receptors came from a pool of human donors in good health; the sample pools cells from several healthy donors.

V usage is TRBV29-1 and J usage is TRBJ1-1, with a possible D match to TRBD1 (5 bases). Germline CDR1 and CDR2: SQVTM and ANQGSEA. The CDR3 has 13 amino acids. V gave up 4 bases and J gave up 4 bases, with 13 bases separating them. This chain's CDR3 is CSVAGRVGTEAFF. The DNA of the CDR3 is TGCAGCGTTGCTGGCAGGGTGGGCACTGAAGCTTTCTTT.

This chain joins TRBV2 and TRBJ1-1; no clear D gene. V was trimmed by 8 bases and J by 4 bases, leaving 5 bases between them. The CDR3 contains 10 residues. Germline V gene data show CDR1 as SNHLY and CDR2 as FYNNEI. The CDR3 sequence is CASGSTEAFF. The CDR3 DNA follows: TGTGCCAGCGGCAGCACTGAAGCTTTCTTT.

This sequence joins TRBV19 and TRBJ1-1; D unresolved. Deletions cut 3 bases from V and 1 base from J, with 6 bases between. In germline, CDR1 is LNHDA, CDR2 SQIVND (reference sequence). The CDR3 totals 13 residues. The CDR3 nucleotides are TGTGCCAGTAGTATCCCAGGGAACACTGAAGCTTTCTTT. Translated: CASSIPGNTEAFF.

The CDR3 loop is CATNEGTYNEQFF. CDR3 in DNA: TGTGCCACCAATGAGGGCACCTACAATGAGCAGTTCTTC. The chain recombines TRBV24-1 with TRBJ2-1; the D gene is possibly TRBD2 (5 bases). This CDR3 is 13 amino acids long. CDR1 and CDR2 from the germline V gene are KGHDR and SFDVKD. With 8 bases removed from V and 2 bases from J, the gap between germline ends came to 9 bases.

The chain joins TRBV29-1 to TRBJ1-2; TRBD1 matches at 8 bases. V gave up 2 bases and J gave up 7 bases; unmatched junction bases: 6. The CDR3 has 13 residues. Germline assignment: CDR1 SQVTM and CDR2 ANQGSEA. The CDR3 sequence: CSVERTGWSGYTF. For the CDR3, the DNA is TGCAGCGTTGAAAGGACAGGGTGGAGTGGCTACACCTTC.

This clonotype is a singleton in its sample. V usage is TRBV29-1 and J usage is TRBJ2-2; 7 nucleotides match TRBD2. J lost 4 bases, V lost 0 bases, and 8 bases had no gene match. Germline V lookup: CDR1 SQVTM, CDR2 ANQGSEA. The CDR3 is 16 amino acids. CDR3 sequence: CSVEDYAGVATGELFF. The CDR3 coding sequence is TGCAGCGTTGAAGATTATGCGGGAGTGGCCACCGGGGAGCTGTTTTTT.

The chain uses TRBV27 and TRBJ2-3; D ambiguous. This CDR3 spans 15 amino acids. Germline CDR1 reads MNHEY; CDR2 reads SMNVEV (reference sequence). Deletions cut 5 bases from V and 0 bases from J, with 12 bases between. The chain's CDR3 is CASSPITTSTDTQYF. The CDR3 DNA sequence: TGTGCCAGCAGTCCGATTACGACTAGCACAGATACGCAGTATTTT.

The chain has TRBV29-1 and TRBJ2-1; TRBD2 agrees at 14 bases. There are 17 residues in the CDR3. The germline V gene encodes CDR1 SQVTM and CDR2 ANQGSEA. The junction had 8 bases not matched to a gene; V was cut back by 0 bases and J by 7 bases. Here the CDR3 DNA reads TGCAGCGTTGAAGATCAAAGGACTAGCGGGAGGCTGAATGAGCAGTTCTTC. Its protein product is CSVEDQRTSGRLNEQFF.

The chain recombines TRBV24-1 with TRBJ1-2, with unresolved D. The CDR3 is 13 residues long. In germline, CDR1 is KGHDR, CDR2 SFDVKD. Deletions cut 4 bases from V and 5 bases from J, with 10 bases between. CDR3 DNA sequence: TGTGCCACCAGTGACGGCCTGGGGTATGGCTACACCTTC. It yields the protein CATSDGLGYGYTF.

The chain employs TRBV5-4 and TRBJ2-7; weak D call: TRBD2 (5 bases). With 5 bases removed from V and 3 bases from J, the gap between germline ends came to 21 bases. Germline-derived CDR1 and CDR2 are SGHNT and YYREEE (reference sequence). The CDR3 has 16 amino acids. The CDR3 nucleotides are TGTGCCAGCAGTCCCCGTCCGGGAACCACTTACTACGAGCAGTACTTC. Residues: CASSPRPGTTYYEQYF. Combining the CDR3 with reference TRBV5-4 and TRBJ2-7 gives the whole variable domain ETGVTQSPTHLIKTRGQQVTLRCSSQSGHNTVSWYQQALGQGPQFIFQYYREEENGRGNFPPRFSGLQFPNYSSELNVNALELDDSALYLCASSPRPGTTYYEQYFGPGTRLTVT.

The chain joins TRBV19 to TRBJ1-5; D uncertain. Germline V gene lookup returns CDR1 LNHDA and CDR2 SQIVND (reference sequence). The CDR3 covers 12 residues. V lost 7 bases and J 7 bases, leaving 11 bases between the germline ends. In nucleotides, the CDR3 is TGTGCCAGTAATAGGGCCCTGCAGCCCCAGCATTTT. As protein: CASNRALQPQHF. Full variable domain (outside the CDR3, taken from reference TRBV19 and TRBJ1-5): DGGITQSPKYLFRKEGQNVTLSCEQNLNHDAMYWYRQDPGQGLRLIYYSQIVNDFQKGDIAEGYSVSREKKESFPLTVTSAQKNPTAFYLCASNRALQPQHFGDGTRLSIL.

The CDR3 region has the DNA TGTGCCAGCAGAGAAAGGGGGTCTCGCTTCCATGGCTACACCTTC. Protein product: CASRERGSRFHGYTF. The genes are TRBV6-5 and TRBJ1-2, with D perhaps TRBD1 (6 bases). This CDR3 is 15 amino acids long. Trimming cost V 6 bases and J 6 bases, with 20 bases left between them. Germline loops: CDR1 MNHEY, CDR2 SVGAGI.

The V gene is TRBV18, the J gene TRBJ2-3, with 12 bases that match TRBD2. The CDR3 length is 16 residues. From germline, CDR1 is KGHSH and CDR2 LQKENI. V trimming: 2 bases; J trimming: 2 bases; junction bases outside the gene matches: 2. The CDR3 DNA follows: TGTGCCAGCTCACCAAGACTAGCGGGAGCCACAGATACGCAGTATTTT. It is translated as CASSPRLAGATDTQYF.

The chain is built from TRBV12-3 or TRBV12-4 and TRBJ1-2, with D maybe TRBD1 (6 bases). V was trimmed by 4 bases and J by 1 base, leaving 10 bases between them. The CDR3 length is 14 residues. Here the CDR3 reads CASSWTVDNYGYTF. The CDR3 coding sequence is TGTGCCAGCAGTTGGACAGTGGATAACTATGGCTACACCTTC.

The CDR3 protein is CASSEATSGANEQFF. In nucleotides, the CDR3 is TGTGCCAGCAGTGAAGCGACTAGCGGAGCCAATGAGCAGTTCTTC. The chain links TRBV6-1 to TRBJ2-1, with 9 bases matching TRBD2. This CDR3 is 15 amino acids long. V lost 0 bases and J lost 6; bases outside the gene matches: 3. Germline values: CDR1 MNHNS, CDR2 SASEGT.

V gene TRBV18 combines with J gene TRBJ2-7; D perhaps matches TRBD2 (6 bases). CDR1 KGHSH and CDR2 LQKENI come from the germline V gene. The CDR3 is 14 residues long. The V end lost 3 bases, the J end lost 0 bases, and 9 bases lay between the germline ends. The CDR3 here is CASSPGGNSYEQYF. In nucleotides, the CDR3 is TGTGCCAGCTCACCCGGCGGGAACTCCTACGAGCAGTACTTC.